Presented here are 30 T cell receptor beta chains from one specimen sequenced in a study of T-cell reconstitution after alpha-beta-depleted transplantation in children. A library of TCRbeta sequences, prepared with unique molecular identifiers, was generated. TCRdb re-called the PCR reads through MiXCR, storing one row per CDR3 protein. The table has fewer than 750,000 distinct CDR3 sequences, about a quarter seen once. Sample: PBMCs, taken before TCRalphabeta/CD19-depleted stem cell transplant. The receptors here all came from a boy in the first two years of life with Wiskott-Aldrich syndrome, due to receive a stem cell transplant.

The V call is TRBV12-3 or TRBV12-4, the J call TRBJ2-1; tentatively, D is TRBD2 (7 bases). V was clipped by 8 bases and J by 8 bases, with 19 bases between them. CDR3 length: 14 amino acids. The CDR3 region has the DNA TGTGCCAGCGTACGGGACTGGGGGGGCGATGAGCAGTTCTTC. This sequence encodes CASVRDWGGDEQFF.

The V gene is TRBV20-1, the J gene TRBJ2-1, with D possibly called TRBD1 or TRBD2 (5 bases each). The CDR3 is 13 residues long. Trimming left V 6 bases short and J 0 bases short, with 9 bases between. Germline V CDR1 and CDR2: DFQATT, SNEGSKA (reference sequence). The CDR3 here is CSAKGTSYNEQFF. The CDR3 DNA reads as TGCAGTGCGAAGGGGACCTCCTACAATGAGCAGTTCTTC.

This clonotype was seen only a few times. The rearrangement joins TRBV7-8 to TRBJ2-1; TRBD2 agrees at 9 bases. This CDR3 comprises 16 residues. CDR1 and CDR2 (germline): SGHVS, FQNEAQ. The V segment lost 1 base and the J segment 7 bases; nucleotides outside the gene matches: 8. The CDR3: CASSLGWSGRNNEQFF. The CDR3 DNA sequence: TGTGCCAGCAGCTTAGGATGGAGCGGGAGGAATAATGAGCAGTTCTTC.

CDR3 coding DNA: TGTGCCAGCAGCTTAATTATCGAAAATGGCTACACCTTC. Residues: CASSLIIENGYTF. J is TRBJ1-2 and V is TRBV7-2; D unresolved. The CDR3 consists of 13 residues. CDR1 and CDR2 (germline): SGHTA, FQGNSA. The V and J ends lost 2 bases and 6 bases respectively, with 10 bases between them.

The V gene is TRBV2, the J gene TRBJ2-3; possible D gene TRBD1, 6 bases. V lost 4 bases and J lost 3, with 14 bases in between. Germline values: CDR1 SNHLY, CDR2 FYNNEI. This CDR3 has 15 amino acids. CDR3 in DNA: TGTGCCAGCAGTGGCCGGACAGTTTCGACAGATACGCAGTATTTT. Translated, it gives CASSGRTVSTDTQYF.

This clonotype was observed a handful of times. The genes are TRBV14 and TRBJ1-6, with a tentative D call TRBD1 (5 bases). CDR3 length equals 14 residues. Trimming stripped 2 bases from V and 13 bases from J, with 15 bases between. The germline V gene encodes CDR1 SGHDN and CDR2 FVKESK. CDR3 nucleotide sequence: TGTGCCAGCAGCCAACTCCTCGGGACGACGCCCCTCCACTTT. It codes for CASSQLLGTTPLHF.

The rearrangement joins TRBV10-3 to TRBJ2-7; 7 positions agree with TRBD1. The germline V gene has CDR1 ENHRY and CDR2 SYGVKD. The CDR3 consists of 14 residues. The J segment lost 2 bases and the V segment lost 7 bases, leaving 8 bases of the junction unmatched. DNA of the CDR3: TGTGCCATCAAAGGACAGGTGGGAACCTACGAGCAGTACTTC. As protein: CAIKGQVGTYEQYF.

This clonotype was counted a few times. The chain couples TRBV7-6 to TRBJ2-1; D not resolved. Per the germline V gene, CDR1 is SGHVS and CDR2 is FNYEAQ. The CDR3 is 13 residues long. Trimming pared 5 bases from V and 6 bases from J, leaving 11 bases between. CDR3 sequence: CASSKLRRNEQFF. Written as DNA, the CDR3 is TGTGCCAGCAGCAAGCTACGACGCAATGAGCAGTTCTTC.

V usage is TRBV5-1 and J usage is TRBJ2-1; no reliable D call. Trimming shortened V by 0 bases and J by 6 bases, and 16 bases separated the two germline ends. CDR1 is SGHRS, CDR2 YFSETQ, per germline. CDR3 length: 16 amino acids. In DNA, the CDR3 is TGCGCCAGCAGCTTGGAGGGAAGGGCTAGGACCAATGAGCAGTTCTTC. It specifies CASSLEGRARTNEQFF.

V usage is TRBV5-1 and J usage is TRBJ2-1; D may match TRBD1 or TRBD2 (5 bases each). The CDR3 extends over 15 amino acids. CDR1 is SGHRS and CDR2 is YFSETQ in the germline V gene. Trimming took off 4 bases at V and 5 bases at J, with 16 bases between the two ends. The CDR3 DNA sequence: TGCGCCAGCAGCCTTACTAGGGGCGGTGACAATGAGCAGTTCTTC. Amino acids: CASSLTRGGDNEQFF.

The V and J genes are TRBV5-1 and TRBJ2-5; tentatively, D is TRBD2 (5 bases). The CDR3 is made up of 11 amino acids. In germline, CDR1 is SGHRS, CDR2 YFSETQ. The ends were cut back, 7 bases at V and 5 bases at J, with 9 bases in the middle. This chain's CDR3 is CASAGVETQYF. As DNA, the CDR3 is TGCGCCAGCGCGGGCGTCGAGACCCAGTACTTC.

V and J are TRBV5-5 and TRBJ1-1; 10 positions agree with TRBD1. Germline CDR1 and CDR2: SGHKS and YYEKEE (reference sequence). CDR3 length equals 18 residues. The V segment lost 0 bases and the J segment 4 bases; nucleotides outside the gene matches: 12. CDR3 bases: TGTGCCAGCAGCTTGGATGGGACAGGGGAACCCGTGGCCACTGAAGCTTTCTTT. It codes for CASSLDGTGEPVATEAFF. Filled out from reference TRBV5-5 and TRBJ1-1, the complete variable domain reads DAGVTQSPTHLIKTRGQQVTLRCSPISGHKSVSWYQQVLGQGPQFIFQYYEKEERGRGNFPDRFSARQFPNYSSELNVNALLLGDSALYLCASSLDGTGEPVATEAFFGQGTRLTVV.

This clonotype turned up a few times. This chain links TRBV5-1 with TRBJ2-7; 12 bases are a match to TRBD2. V was pared by 3 bases and J by 7 bases, with 14 bases of the junction left unmatched. From germline, CDR1 is SGHRS and CDR2 YFSETQ. CDR3 length equals 17 residues. CDR3 sequence (DNA): TGCGCCAGCAGCTCCCTATTTAGACTAGCGGGAGCTGGAGAGCAGTACTTC. Encoded protein: CASSSLFRLAGAGEQYF.

J is TRBJ2-1 and V is TRBV20-1, with 7 bases fitting TRBD2. The V gene end was trimmed by 5 bases and the J gene end by 4 bases; junction bases not matched to a gene: 8. The CDR3 spans 14 residues. Germline V gives CDR1 DFQATT, CDR2 SNEGSKA (reference sequence). CDR3 nucleotides: TGCAGTGCTTATTTGGCTAGCGGATACAATGAGCAGTTCTTC. Its translation: CSAYLASGYNEQFF.

CDR3 in amino acids: CASSLIHQGGGYTF. CDR3 coding DNA: TGTGCCAGCAGCTTAATCCATCAGGGCGGCGGCTACACCTTC. The chain employs TRBV7-2 and TRBJ1-2; D is perhaps TRBD1 (5 bases). V lost 2 bases to trimming and J lost 8 bases, with 15 bases between them. Germline loops: CDR1 SGHTA, CDR2 FQGNSA. The CDR3 extends over 14 amino acids.

The chain recombines TRBV12-3 or TRBV12-4 with TRBJ1-2; no definite D call. CDR3 size: 12 residues. The V end was cut by 2 bases, the J end by 6 bases, with 7 bases between. CDR3 bases: TGTGCCAGCAGTTTATCTGCAAATGGCTACACCTTC. Protein sequence: CASSLSANGYTF.

This chain connects TRBV7-2 to TRBJ2-7, with TRBD1 matching 8 bases. With V trimmed by 5 bases and J by 6 bases, 6 bases remained unmatched. The CDR3 runs to 13 residues. Germline-derived CDR1 and CDR2 are SGHTA and FQGNSA. The CDR3 DNA reads TGTGCCAGCAGCCTGGACAGGGACTTCGAGCAGTACTTC. Translation: CASSLDRDFEQYF.

The genes are TRBV6-1 and TRBJ1-5, with TRBD1 identical over 9 bases. The CDR3 is 15 amino acids. Germline lookup yields CDR1 MNHNS and CDR2 SASEGT. The junction had 9 bases not matched to a gene; V was cut back by 7 bases and J by 5 bases. The CDR3 DNA is TGTGCCAGCAAAGTCCGGGACAGGGACTATCAGCCCCAGCATTTT. It is translated as CASKVRDRDYQPQHF.

This clonotype appeared a few times. The V and J genes are TRBV2 and TRBJ2-1; 8 bases align to TRBD2. With V trimmed by 0 bases and J by 9 bases, 4 bases remained unmatched. Germline CDR1 reads SNHLY; CDR2 reads FYNNEI. This CDR3 has 14 amino acids. CDR3 in amino acids: CASSEALRGGEQFF. The CDR3 DNA follows: TGTGCCAGCAGTGAAGCGCTTCGGGGGGGTGAGCAGTTCTTC.

This clonotype was picked up a small number of times. This chain connects TRBV5-1 to TRBJ1-1; the D is unclear. This CDR3 spans 16 amino acids. Germline CDR1 SGHRS, CDR2 YFSETQ. Trimming cost V 0 bases and J 0 bases, with 12 bases left between them. CDR3 DNA sequence: TGCGCCAGCAGCTTGGGACCGCCTCCCTTGAACACTGAAGCTTTCTTT. This encodes CASSLGPPPLNTEAFF. Complete variable domain (other parts from reference TRBV5-1 and TRBJ1-1): KAGVTQTPRYLIKTRGQQVTLSCSPISGHRSVSWYQQTPGQGLQFLFEYFSETQRNKGNFPGRFSGRQFSNSRSEMNVSTLELGDSALYLCASSLGPPPLNTEAFFGQGTRLTVV.

This chain links TRBV20-1 with TRBJ2-4; D is possibly TRBD2 (5 bases). The CDR3 sequence is 19 residues long. Trimming cost V 0 bases and J 1 base, with 22 bases left between them. Germline loops: CDR1 DFQATT, CDR2 SNEGSKA (reference sequence). CDR3 sequence (DNA): TGCAGTGCTAGAGATGTTGGAGGAAGAGACTTTTTCGCCAAAAACATTCAGTACTTC. The encoded protein is CSARDVGGRDFFAKNIQYF.

The chain links TRBV5-1 to TRBJ2-3; 8 positions match TRBD1. Trimming cost V 4 bases and J 3 bases; bases outside gene matches: 7. This CDR3 has 15 residues. From germline, CDR1 is SGHRS and CDR2 YFSETQ. The CDR3 bases are TGCGCCAGCAGCCAGGACAGGGCGGGGACAGATACGCAGTATTTT. As protein: CASSQDRAGTDTQYF.

The V gene is TRBV18, the J gene TRBJ2-7, with D hard to call. With 2 bases removed from V and 6 bases from J, the gap between germline ends came to 8 bases. The CDR3 has 12 amino acids. Germline V gives CDR1 KGHSH, CDR2 LQKENI. CDR3 protein: CASSPKKGEQYF. Here the CDR3 DNA reads TGTGCCAGCTCACCAAAGAAGGGCGAGCAGTACTTC.

The chain is built from TRBV5-5 and TRBJ2-3; no clear D gene. Germline V gene sequence: CDR1 SGHKS, CDR2 YYEKEE (reference sequence). Between the trimmed V and J ends, which lost 2 bases and 4 bases, there was a span of 14 bases. The CDR3 totals 15 residues. CDR3 DNA: TGTGCCAGCAGCTTAGGACCTCGAGAGTCAGATACGCAGTATTTT. It is translated as CASSLGPRESDTQYF.

The V call is TRBV11-2, the J call TRBJ2-2; TRBD1 might be the D (6 bases). The germline CDR1 and CDR2 sequences are SGHAT and FQNNGV. The CDR3 has 18 amino acids. Trimming pared 2 bases from V and 0 bases from J, leaving 16 bases between. The CDR3 DNA follows: TGTGCCAGCAGCTTACGGGGCAGGGGCCTCTCGAACACCGGGGAGCTGTTTTTT. Residues: CASSLRGRGLSNTGELFF.

Points on this clonotype: In this CDR3 the conserved last residue, phenylalanine or tryptophan, is missing, so a read error is likely. The rearrangement links TRBV5-1 to TRBJ2-1; D assignment may be TRBD1 or TRBD2 (5 bases each). The CDR3 is 13 amino acids. V lost 0 bases to trimming and J lost 4 bases, with 5 bases between them. Germline V lookup: CDR1 SGHRS, CDR2 YFSETQ. The CDR3 is CASSLGGYNEQFL. The CDR3 DNA is TGCGCCAGCAGCTTGGGGGGGTACAATGAGCAGTTCTTG.

The chain combines TRBV30 with TRBJ1-4; TRBD1 aligns across 10 bases. Germline V gene data show CDR1 as GTSNPN and CDR2 as SVGIG (reference sequence). With V trimmed by 4 bases and J by 4 bases, 6 bases remained unmatched. This CDR3 spans 15 amino acids. The CDR3 region is CAWKRQGAVNEKLFF. CDR3 nucleotide sequence: TGTGCCTGGAAGCGACAGGGGGCCGTTAATGAAAAACTGTTTTTT. Full variable domain (missing parts from reference TRBV30 and TRBJ1-4): SQTIHQWPATLVQPVGSPLSLECTVEGTSNPNLYWYRQAAGRGLQLLFYSVGIGQISSEVPQNLSASRPQDRQFILSSKKLLLSDSGFYLCAWKRQGAVNEKLFFGSGTQLSVL.

This clonotype has just a few counts. The chain recombines TRBV5-1 with TRBJ2-4; D perhaps matches TRBD1 (5 bases). The CDR3 has 15 residues. Germline lookup yields CDR1 SGHRS and CDR2 YFSETQ. Trimming stripped 4 bases from V and 0 bases from J, with 11 bases between. CDR3 nucleotide sequence: TGCGCCAGCAGCCCAGTCGACAGAGCCAAAAACATTCAGTACTTC. This translates into CASSPVDRAKNIQYF. The full variable domain, with the rest looked up from reference TRBV5-1 and TRBJ2-4, is KAGVTQTPRYLIKTRGQQVTLSCSPISGHRSVSWYQQTPGQGLQFLFEYFSETQRNKGNFPGRFSGRQFSNSRSEMNVSTLELGDSALYLCASSPVDRAKNIQYFGAGTRLSVL.

The chain links TRBV28 to TRBJ1-5, with D hard to call. Germline V gene sequence: CDR1 MDHEN, CDR2 SYDVKM. Trimming stripped 8 bases from V and 7 bases from J, with 12 bases between. The CDR3 covers 12 residues. DNA for the CDR3: TGTGCCAGCCGATTAGAACGCCAGCCCCAGCATTTT. It translates to CASRLERQPQHF.

The V and J genes are TRBV6-6 and TRBJ2-2; TRBD1 matches at 7 bases. This CDR3 comprises 13 residues. The V segment lost 8 bases and the J segment 5 bases; nucleotides outside the gene matches: 5. The germline V gene encodes CDR1 MNHNY and CDR2 SVGAGI (reference sequence). The CDR3 DNA follows: TGTGCCAGCCAGTCGACAGGGACCGGGGAGCTGTTTTTT. As protein: CASQSTGTGELFF.